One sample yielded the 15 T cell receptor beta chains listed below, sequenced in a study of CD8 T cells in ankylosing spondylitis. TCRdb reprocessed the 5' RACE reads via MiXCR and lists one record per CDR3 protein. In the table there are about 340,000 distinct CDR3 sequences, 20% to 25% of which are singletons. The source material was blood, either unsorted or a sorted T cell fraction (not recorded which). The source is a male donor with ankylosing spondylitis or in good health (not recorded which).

CDR3 in DNA: TGTGCCAGCAGCTCCGGACTAGCGGGGGGGCATGAGCAGTTCTTC. As protein: CASSSGLAGGHEQFF. J is TRBJ2-1 and V is TRBV7-2; TRBD2 agrees at 15 bases. The V gene's germline CDR1 is SGHTA and CDR2 FQGNSA. The CDR3 has 15 residues. V lost 4 bases, J lost 8 bases, and 3 bases stayed unmatched.

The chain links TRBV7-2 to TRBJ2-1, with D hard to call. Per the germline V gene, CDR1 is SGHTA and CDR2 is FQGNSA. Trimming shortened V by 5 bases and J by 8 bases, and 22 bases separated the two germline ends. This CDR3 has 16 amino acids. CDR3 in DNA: TGTGCCAGCAGCGGTACCCCGGCGACCCCCCGTGATGAGCAGTTCTTC. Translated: CASSGTPATPRDEQFF.

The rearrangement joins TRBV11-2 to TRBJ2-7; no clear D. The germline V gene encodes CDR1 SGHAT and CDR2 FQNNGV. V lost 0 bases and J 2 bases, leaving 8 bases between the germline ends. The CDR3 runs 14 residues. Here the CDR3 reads CASSLDTRPYEQYF. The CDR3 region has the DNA TGTGCCAGCAGCTTAGATACCAGGCCCTACGAGCAGTACTTC.

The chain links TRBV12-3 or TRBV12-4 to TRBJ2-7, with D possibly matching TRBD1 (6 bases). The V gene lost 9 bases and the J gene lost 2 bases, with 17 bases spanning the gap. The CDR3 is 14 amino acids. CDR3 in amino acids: CASQGLWQPYEQYF. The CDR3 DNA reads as TGTGCCAGTCAGGGGCTTTGGCAACCCTACGAGCAGTACTTC.

CDR3 amino acids: CASSFASLGEQYF. The CDR3 DNA reads as TGTGCCAGCAGCTTTGCCTCCCTGGGCGAGCAGTACTTC. This chain links TRBV7-9 with TRBJ2-7; D unclear. The CDR3 has 13 amino acids. Germline values: CDR1 SEHNR, CDR2 FQNEAQ (reference sequence). V shed 3 bases and J shed 6 bases, with 12 bases lying between them.

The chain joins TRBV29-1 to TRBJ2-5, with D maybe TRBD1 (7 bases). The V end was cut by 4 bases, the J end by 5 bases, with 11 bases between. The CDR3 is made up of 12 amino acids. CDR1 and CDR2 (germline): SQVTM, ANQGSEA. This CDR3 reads CSVGQGGETQYF. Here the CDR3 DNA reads TGCAGCGTTGGACAGGGAGGCGAGACCCAGTACTTC.

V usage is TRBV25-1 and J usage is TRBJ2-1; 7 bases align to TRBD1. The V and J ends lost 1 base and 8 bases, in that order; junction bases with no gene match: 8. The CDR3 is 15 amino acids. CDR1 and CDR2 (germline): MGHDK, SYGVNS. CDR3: CASSEFDRAYDEQFF. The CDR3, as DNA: TGTGCCAGCAGTGAATTTGACAGGGCTTATGATGAGCAGTTCTTC.

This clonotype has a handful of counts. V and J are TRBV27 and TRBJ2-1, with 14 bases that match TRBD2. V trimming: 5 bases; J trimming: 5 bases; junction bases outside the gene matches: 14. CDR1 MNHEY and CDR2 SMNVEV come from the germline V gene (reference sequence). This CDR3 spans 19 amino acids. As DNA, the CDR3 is TGTGCCAGCAGTCCCCTAAGCTCGACTAGCGGGGGGGCCGACAATGAGCAGTTCTTC. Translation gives CASSPLSSTSGGADNEQFF.

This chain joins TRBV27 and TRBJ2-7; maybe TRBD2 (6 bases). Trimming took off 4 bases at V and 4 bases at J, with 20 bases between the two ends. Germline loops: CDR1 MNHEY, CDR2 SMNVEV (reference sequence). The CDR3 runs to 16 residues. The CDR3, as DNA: TGTGCCAGCAGTTCCCCGGCACGGGGGAATCGGTACGAGCAGTACTTC. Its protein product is CASSSPARGNRYEQYF.

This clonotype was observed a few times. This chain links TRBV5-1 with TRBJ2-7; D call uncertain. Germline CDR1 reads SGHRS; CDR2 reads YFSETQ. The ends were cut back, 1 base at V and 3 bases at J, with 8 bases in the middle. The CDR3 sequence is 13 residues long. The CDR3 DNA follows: TGCGCCAGCAGCTTGACAGAAAACTACGAGCAGTACTTC. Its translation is CASSLTENYEQYF.

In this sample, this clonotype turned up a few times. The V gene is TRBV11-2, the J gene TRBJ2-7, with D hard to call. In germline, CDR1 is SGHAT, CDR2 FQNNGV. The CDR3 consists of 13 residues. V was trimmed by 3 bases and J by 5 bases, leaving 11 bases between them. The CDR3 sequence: CASSFWLKDEQYF. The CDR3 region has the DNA TGTGCCAGCAGCTTTTGGCTAAAGGACGAGCAGTACTTC.

The CDR3 region is CASSLERDTQYF. The CDR3 nucleotides are TGTGCCAGCAGTTTAGAGCGGGATACGCAGTATTTT. The V and J genes are TRBV12-3 or TRBV12-4 and TRBJ2-3, with a tentative D call TRBD2 (5 bases). The germline V and J ends were trimmed by 1 base and 6 bases, with 5 bases remaining between them. The CDR3 contains 12 residues.

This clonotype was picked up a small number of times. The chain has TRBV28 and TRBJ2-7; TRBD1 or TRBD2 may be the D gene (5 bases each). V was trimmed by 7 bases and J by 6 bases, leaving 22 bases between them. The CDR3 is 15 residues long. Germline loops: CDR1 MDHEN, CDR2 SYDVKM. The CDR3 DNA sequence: TGTGCCAGCACTCCCACGTCCGGGACCGCGAGCGAGCAGTACTTC. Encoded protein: CASTPTSGTASEQYF.

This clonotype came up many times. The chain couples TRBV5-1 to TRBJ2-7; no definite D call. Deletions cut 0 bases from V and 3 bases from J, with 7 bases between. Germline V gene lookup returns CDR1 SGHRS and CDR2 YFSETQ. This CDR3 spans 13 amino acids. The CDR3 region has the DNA TGCGCCAGCAGCTTGGTTGCAGACTACGAGCAGTACTTC. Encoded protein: CASSLVADYEQYF.

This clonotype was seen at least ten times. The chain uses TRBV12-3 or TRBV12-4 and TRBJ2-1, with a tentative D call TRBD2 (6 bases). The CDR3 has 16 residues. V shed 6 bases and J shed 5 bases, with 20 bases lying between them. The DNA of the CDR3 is TGTGCCAGCAGCCCCGTCGCGGGGCCCCTAAACAATGAGCAGTTCTTC. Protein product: CASSPVAGPLNNEQFF.